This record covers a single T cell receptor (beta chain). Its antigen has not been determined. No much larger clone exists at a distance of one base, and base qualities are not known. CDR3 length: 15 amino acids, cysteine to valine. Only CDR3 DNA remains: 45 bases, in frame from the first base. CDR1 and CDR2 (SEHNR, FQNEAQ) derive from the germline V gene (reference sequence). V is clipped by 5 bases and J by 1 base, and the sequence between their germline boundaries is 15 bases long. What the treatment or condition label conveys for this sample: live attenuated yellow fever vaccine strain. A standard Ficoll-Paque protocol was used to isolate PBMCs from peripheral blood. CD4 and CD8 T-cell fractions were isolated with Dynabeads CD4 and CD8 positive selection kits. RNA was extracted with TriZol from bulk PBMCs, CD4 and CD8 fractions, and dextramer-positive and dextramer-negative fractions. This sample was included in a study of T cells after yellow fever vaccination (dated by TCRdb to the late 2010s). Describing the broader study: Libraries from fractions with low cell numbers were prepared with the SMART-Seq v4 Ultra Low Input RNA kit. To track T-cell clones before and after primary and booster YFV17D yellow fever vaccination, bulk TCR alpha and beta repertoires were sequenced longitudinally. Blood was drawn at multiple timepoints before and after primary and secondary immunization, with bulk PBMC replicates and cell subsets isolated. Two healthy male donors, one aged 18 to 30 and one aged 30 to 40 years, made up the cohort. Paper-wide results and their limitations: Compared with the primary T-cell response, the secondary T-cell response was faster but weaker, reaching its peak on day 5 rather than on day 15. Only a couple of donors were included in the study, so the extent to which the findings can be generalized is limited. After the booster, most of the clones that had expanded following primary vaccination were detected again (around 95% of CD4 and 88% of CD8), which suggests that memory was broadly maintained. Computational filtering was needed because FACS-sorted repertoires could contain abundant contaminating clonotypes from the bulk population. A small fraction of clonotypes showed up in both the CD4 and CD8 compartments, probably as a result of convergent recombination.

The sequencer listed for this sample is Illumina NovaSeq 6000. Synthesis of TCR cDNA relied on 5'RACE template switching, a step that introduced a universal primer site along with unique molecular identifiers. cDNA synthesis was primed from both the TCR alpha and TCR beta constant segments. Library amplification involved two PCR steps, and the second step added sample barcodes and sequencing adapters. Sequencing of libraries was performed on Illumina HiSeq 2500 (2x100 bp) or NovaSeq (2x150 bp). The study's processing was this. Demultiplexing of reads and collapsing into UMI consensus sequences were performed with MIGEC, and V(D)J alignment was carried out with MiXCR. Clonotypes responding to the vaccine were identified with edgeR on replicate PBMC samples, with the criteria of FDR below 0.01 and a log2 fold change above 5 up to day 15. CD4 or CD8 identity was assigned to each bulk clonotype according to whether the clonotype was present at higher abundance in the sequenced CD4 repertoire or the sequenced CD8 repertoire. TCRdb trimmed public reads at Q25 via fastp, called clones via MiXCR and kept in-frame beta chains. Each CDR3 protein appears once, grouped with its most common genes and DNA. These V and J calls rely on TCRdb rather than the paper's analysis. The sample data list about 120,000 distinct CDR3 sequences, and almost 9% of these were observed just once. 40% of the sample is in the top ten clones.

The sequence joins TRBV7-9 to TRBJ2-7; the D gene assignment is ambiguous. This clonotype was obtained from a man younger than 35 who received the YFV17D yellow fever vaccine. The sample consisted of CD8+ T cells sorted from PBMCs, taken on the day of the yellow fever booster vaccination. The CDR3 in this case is CASSPTSEKSYEQYV. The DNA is TGTGCCAGCAGCCCAACCTCGGAGAAGTCCTACGAGCAGTACGTC.